A selection of T cell receptor beta chains follows, all from one sample in a study of CD4 and CD8 cells across lung adenocarcinoma regions. TCRdb analysed the PCR reads with MiXCR anew, one entry per CDR3 protein. The table includes 11,000 or so distinct CDR3 sequences, 53% detected once. Sequenced material: CD8+ T cells from the center of a lung tumor. The source of these receptors is a female donor with lung adenocarcinoma. The CD4 and CD8 labels of this study may be unreliable. Both conserved end residues are part of each CDR3. The order of the fields is V gene, J gene, clone size, CDR3 protein. Only some rows state a clone size, as once, few, many or a class for expanded clones.

>TRBV6-5|TRBJ1-6|NA
CASSYSRTGDNSPLHF
>TRBV6-1|TRBJ2-3|medium-sized
CASRSARSGAVMDTQYF
>TRBV6-1|TRBJ2-4|NA
CASSETSGGASDIQYF
>TRBV6-1|TRBJ2-3|NA
CASSEAGAGYTDTQYF
>TRBV6-1|TRBJ2-1|NA
CASRASGSYNEQFF
>TRBV24-1|TRBJ2-1|NA
CAISSGSNEQFF
>TRBV10-3|TRBJ2-5|NA
CAGGPGGGDQETQYF
>TRBV7-2|TRBJ2-2|once
CASSWTGVVTGELFF
>TRBV6-5|TRBJ2-3|NA
CASSYSGLARERSKVADTQYF
>TRBV6-1|NA|NA
CASSAGFAGSGELFF
>TRBV6-4|NA|few
CATLPASGESSYEQYF
>TRBV27|TRBJ2-7|NA
CASSLKGRPTYEQYF
>TRBV4-1|TRBJ1-1|NA
CASSQGMNTEAFF
>TRBV6-4|TRBJ2-1|NA
CASSSAGTTYNEQFF
>TRBV10-1|TRBJ2-1|NA
CASSGTAYGEQFF
>TRBV20-1|TRBJ2-1|many
CSAELASSYNEQFF
>TRBV6-1|TRBJ1-1|NA
CASILTWNTEAFF
>TRBV6-1|TRBJ2-2|few
CASSEAAGEAGELFF
>TRBV2|TRBJ2-3|NA
CASSGRATDTQYF
>TRBV6-1|NA|NA
CASSLTSGSSYEQYF
>TRBV27|TRBJ1-1|NA
CASSLNTGEFTEAFF
>TRBV27|TRBJ2-2|NA
CASSLSGAPGELFF
>TRBV7-2|TRBJ2-3|few
CASSFGDSPLHF
>TRBV7-6|TRBJ2-1|NA
CASSVTSGVYNEQFF
>TRBV27|TRBJ2-3|NA
CASSPDRAFTDTQYF
>TRBV6-5|TRBJ2-7|NA
CASSYGDRSHEQYF
>TRBV7-3|TRBJ2-3|NA
CATGHGGRSTDTQYF
>TRBV6-5|NA|NA
CASSYRGQGAFPYEQYF
>TRBV23-1|TRBJ2-4|NA
CASSQSDRGQLYLAKNIQYF
>TRBV6-1|TRBJ2-3|NA
CASRGSGHPATETQYF
>TRBV6-1|TRBJ2-3|once
CATGEAARDQDTQYF
>TRBV27|TRBJ1-1|NA
CASSPTAAGMTEAFF
>TRBV6-1|TRBJ1-4|few
CASRGGSTPNEKLFF
>TRBV6-5|NA|NA
CASSSEGWDEQYF
>TRBV6-5|NA|NA
CASSLTPGGASYEQYF
>TRBV27|TRBJ1-2|NA
CASRQGEYGYTF
>TRBV6-1|TRBJ1-1|NA
CASSKDRGWNTEAFF
>TRBV3-1|TRBJ1-2|NA
CASSPGRNYGYTF
>TRBV10-2|TRBJ2-1|NA
CASSEGGGRTVDEQFF
>TRBV12-3/TRBV12-4|TRBJ2-1|few
CASSLGLNNEQFF
>TRBV7-2|TRBJ1-4|NA
CASSLGAPYRVRKEKLFF
>TRBV10-1|TRBJ2-1|few
CASSFDRASEQFF
>TRBV10-1|TRBJ2-5|few
CASNYTGGAWEVTVETQYF
>TRBV6-5|TRBJ2-5|NA
CASSSPRLRPQETQYF